This T cell receptor (beta chain) appears in the sequencing data of a study of T cell responses to AZD1222 COVID-19 vaccine. Study background: Second-dose intervals near 4 or 12 weeks were combined.

Germline CDR1 and CDR2: GTSNPN and SVGIG (reference sequence). The CDR3 spans 11 residues. V was trimmed by 5 bases and J by 7 bases, leaving 11 bases between them. Study-level points and caveats: Unmutated variant regions are reportedly targeted by nearly half of spike-specific TCRs. Donors skewed white British and female; clonal diversity was possibly underestimated. At baseline, seropositivity was found in only six or seven AZD1222 recipients.

Clones were read by immunoSEQ multiplex PCR, and TCRdb kept only the in-frame ones, dropping some. The table shows about 150,000 clones, with 89% occurring only once. On this clone itself: Its antigen is still unknown.

Here the sequenced sample was peripheral blood, taken on day 0 of AZD1222 vaccination. The source is an adult in good health. The genes are TRBV30 and TRBJ1-2; weak D call: TRBD1 (5 bases). CDR3 residues: CAWGGIVGYTF. The CDR3 DNA reads TGTGCCTGGGGGGGTATCGTTGGCTACACCTTC. Together with reference TRBV30 and TRBJ1-2, the CDR3 gives the full variable domain: SQTIHQWPATLVQPVGSPLSLECTVEGTSNPNLYWYRQAAGRGLQLLFYSVGIGQISSEVPQNLSASRPQDRQFILSSKKLLLSDSGFYLCAWGGIVGYTFGSGTRLTVV.